This T cell receptor (beta chain) was observed in a study of blood T cell repertoires in COVID-19. On the study more broadly: Acute and convalescent COVID-19 specimens originated in the United States, Italy and Spain. Nucleic acid was either cDNA or gDNA, and it came from T cells, B-cell-depleted T cells, or PBMCs.

V was shortened by 3 bases and J by 7 bases, with 13 bases between the two germline ends. The CDR3 has 14 amino acids. Germline V lookup: CDR1 ENHRY, CDR2 SYGVKD. In the authors' workflow: Scientists estimated how many nucleated cells there were by amplifying reference gene primers. Method: immunoSEQ multiplex PCR; TCRdb's copy keeps in-frame clones and lacks some. V and J calls plus clone size are reproduced from that table; the DNA served to infer D and trimming. The sample has about 240,000 clones, about 86% seen once; the top ten hold 5.5% to 6.5%. The source of this sequence is a man aged 55-75 years with acute or convalescent COVID-19. The sequencing sample was made of peripheral blood. The chain links TRBV10-3 to TRBJ1-5; TRBD1 might be the D (6 bases). The CDR3 coding sequence is TGTGCCATCAGTGAAACGCAGGGGTACCAGCCCCAGCATTTT. It specifies CAISETQGYQPQHF.